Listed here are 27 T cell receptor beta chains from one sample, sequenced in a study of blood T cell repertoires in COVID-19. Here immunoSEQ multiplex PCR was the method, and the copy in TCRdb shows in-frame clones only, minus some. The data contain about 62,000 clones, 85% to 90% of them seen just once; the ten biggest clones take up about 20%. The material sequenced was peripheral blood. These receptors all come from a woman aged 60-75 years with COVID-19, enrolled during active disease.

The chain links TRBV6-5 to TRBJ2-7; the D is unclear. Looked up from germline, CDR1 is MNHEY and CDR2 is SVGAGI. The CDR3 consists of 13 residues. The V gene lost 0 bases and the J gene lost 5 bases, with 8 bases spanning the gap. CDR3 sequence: CASSYSRVHEQYF. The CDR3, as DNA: TGTGCCAGCAGTTACTCACGGGTCCACGAGCAGTACTTC.

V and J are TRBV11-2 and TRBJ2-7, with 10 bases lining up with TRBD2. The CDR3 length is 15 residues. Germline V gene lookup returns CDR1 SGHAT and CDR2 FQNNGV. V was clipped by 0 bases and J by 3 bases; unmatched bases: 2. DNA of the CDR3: TGTGCCAGCAGCTTAGAATCTAGCGGGAGCTACGAGCAGTACTTC. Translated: CASSLESSGSYEQYF.

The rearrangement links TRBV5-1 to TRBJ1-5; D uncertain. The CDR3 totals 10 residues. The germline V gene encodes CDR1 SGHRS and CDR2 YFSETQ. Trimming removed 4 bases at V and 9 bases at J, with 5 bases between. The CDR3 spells CASSRVPQHF. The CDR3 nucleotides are TGCGCCAGCAGCAGAGTGCCCCAGCATTTT.

CDR3 sequence: CASSEGPGKNGYTF. As DNA, the CDR3 is TGTGCCAGCAGTGAAGGCCCAGGGAAGAATGGCTACACCTTC. V is TRBV6-1 and J is TRBJ1-2, with D possibly matching TRBD1 (5 bases). The CDR3 length is 14 residues. Germline V gene sequence: CDR1 MNHNS, CDR2 SASEGT. V lost 1 base and J lost 6, with 12 bases in between.

CDR3 sequence reads: CASSLNQGGSGTEAFF. CDR3 DNA sequence: TGTGCCAGCAGCTTAAATCAGGGGGGTAGTGGGACTGAAGCTTTCTTT. The chain has TRBV7-2 and TRBJ1-1, with 7 bases identical to TRBD1. CDR3 size: 16 residues. Germline V lookup: CDR1 SGHTA, CDR2 FQGNSA. V trimming: 2 bases; J trimming: 5 bases; junction bases outside the gene matches: 11.

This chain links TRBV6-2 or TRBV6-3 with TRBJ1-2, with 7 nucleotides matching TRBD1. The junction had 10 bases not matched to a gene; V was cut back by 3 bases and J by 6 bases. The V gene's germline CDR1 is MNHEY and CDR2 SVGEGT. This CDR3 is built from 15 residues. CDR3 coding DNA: TGTGCCAGCAGTTATGGGGTAGGGGGCGTCGATGGCTACACCTTC. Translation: CASSYGVGGVDGYTF.

The CDR3 here is CASSLVRVEKLFF. CDR3 DNA: TGTGCCAGCAGCTTAGTCAGGGTTGAAAAACTGTTTTTT. The chain combines TRBV11-2 with TRBJ1-4, with TRBD1 as a possible D gene (5 bases). The CDR3 is 13 residues long. The germline V gene has CDR1 SGHAT and CDR2 FQNNGV. Trimming pared 1 base from V and 7 bases from J, leaving 7 bases between.

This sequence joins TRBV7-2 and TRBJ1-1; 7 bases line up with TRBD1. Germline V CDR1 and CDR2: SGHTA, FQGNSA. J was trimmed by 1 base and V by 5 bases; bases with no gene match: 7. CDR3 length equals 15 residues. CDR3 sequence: CASSGRQGKNTEAFF. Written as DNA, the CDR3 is TGTGCCAGCAGCGGACGACAGGGAAAGAACACTGAAGCTTTCTTT.

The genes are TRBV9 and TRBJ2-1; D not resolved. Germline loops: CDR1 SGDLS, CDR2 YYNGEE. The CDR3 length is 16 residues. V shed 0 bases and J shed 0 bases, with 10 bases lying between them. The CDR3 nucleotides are TGTGCCAGCAGCGTAGCGGCGGCACCCTCCTACAATGAGCAGTTCTTC. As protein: CASSVAAAPSYNEQFF.

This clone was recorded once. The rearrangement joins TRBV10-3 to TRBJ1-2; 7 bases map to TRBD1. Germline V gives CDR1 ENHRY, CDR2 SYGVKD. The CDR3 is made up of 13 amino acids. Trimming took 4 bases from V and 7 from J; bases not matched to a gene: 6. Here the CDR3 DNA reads TGTGCCATCAGTGGCACAGGGGAAGGTGGCTACACCTTC. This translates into CAISGTGEGGYTF.

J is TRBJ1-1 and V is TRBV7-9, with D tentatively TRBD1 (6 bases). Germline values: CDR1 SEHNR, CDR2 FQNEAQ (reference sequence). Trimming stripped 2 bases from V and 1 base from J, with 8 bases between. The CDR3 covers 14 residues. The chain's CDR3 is CASSLPGQNTEAFF. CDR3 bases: TGTGCCAGCAGCTTACCGGGACAGAACACTGAAGCTTTCTTT.

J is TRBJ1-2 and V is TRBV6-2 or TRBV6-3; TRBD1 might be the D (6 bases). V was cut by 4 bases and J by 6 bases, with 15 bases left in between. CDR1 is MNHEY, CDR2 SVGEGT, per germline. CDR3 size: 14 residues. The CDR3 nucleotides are TGTGCCAGCAGTTCCCACCGGTCAGGGGATGGCTACACCTTC. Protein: CASSSHRSGDGYTF.

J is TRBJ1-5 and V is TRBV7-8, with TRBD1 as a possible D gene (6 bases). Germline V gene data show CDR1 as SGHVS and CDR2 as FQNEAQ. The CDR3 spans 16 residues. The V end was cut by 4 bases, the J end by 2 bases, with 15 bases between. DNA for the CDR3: TGTGCCAGCAGCTCAATCCCAGGGGATGGCAATCAGCCCCAGCATTTT. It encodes CASSSIPGDGNQPQHF.

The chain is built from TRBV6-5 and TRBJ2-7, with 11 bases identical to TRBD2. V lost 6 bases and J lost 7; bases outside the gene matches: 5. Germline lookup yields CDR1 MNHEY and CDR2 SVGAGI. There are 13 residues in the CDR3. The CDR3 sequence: CASRLAGEREQYF. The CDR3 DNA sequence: TGTGCCAGCAGACTAGCGGGAGAAAGGGAGCAGTACTTC.

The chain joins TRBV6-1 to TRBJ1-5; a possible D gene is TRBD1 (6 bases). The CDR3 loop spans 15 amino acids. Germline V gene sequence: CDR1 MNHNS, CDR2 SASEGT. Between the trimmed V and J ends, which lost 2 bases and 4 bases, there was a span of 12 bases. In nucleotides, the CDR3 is TGTGCCAGCAGTGAAAGGGTAAGGGGGAATCAGCCCCAGCATTTT. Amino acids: CASSERVRGNQPQHF.

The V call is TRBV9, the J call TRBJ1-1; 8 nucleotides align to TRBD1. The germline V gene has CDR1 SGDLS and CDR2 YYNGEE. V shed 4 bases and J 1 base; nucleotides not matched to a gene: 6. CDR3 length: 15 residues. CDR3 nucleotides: TGTGCCAGCAGCCCGGGACAGGTAAAGAACACTGAAGCTTTCTTT. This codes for CASSPGQVKNTEAFF.

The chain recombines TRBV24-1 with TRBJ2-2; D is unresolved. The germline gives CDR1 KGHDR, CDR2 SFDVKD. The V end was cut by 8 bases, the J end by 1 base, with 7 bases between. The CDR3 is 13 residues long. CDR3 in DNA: TGTGCCACCAACCACAGGAACACCGGGGAGCTGTTTTTT. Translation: CATNHRNTGELFF.

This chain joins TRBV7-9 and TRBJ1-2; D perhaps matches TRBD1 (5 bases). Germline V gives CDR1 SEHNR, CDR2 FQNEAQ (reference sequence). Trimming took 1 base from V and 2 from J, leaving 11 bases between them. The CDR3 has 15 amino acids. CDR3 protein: CASSLVVGGNYGYTF. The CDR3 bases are TGTGCCAGCAGCTTAGTTGTGGGGGGAAACTATGGCTACACCTTC.

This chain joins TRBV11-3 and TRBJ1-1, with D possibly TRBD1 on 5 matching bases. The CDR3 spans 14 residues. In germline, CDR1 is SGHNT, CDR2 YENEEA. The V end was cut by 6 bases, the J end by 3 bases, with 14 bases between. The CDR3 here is CASRQTGGYTEAFF. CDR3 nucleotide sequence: TGTGCCAGCAGACAGACGGGGGGGTACACTGAAGCTTTCTTT.

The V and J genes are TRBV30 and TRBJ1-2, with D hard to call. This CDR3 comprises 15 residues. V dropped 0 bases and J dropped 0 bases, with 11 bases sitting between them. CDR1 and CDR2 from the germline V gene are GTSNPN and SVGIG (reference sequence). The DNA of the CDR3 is TGTGCCTGGAGTGTAGGGCCGCGGGCTAACTATGGCTACACCTTC. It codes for CAWSVGPRANYGYTF.

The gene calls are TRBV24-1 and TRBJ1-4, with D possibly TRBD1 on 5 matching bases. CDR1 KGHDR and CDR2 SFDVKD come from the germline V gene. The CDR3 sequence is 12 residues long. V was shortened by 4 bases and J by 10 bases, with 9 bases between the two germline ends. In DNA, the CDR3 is TGTGCCACCAGTGACCCGGGGGGAAAACTGTTTTTT. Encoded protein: CATSDPGGKLFF.

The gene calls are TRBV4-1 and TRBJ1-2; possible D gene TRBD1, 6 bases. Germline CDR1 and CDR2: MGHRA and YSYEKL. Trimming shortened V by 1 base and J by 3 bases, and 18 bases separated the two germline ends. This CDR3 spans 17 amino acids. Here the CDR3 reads CASSQGEGAQGYYGYTF. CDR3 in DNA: TGCGCCAGCAGCCAAGGGGAAGGTGCACAGGGTTACTATGGCTACACCTTC.

In DNA form, the CDR3 reads TGTGCCAGCAGTACCAGGACAGGGCGAAATCAGCCCCAGCATTTT. Protein sequence: CASSTRTGRNQPQHF. The rearrangement links TRBV28 to TRBJ1-5; TRBD1 aligns across 8 bases. Germline trimming cut 5 bases from V and 4 bases from J; bases unmatched to any gene: 7. This CDR3 contains 15 residues. Germline-derived CDR1 and CDR2 are MDHEN and SYDVKM.

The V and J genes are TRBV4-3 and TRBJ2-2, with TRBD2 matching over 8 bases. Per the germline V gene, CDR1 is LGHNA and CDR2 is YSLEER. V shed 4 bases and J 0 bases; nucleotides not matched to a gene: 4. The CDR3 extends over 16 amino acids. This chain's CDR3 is CASSLRLASNTGELFF. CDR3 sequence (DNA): TGCGCCAGCAGCCTGCGACTAGCGTCGAACACCGGGGAGCTGTTTTTT.

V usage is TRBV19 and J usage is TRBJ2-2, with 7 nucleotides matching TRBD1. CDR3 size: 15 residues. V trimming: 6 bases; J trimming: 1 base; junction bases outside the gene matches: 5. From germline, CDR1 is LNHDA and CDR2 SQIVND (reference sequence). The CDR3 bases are TGTGCCAGTAGCCGACAGGGAATGAACACCGGGGAGCTGTTTTTT. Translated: CASSRQGMNTGELFF.

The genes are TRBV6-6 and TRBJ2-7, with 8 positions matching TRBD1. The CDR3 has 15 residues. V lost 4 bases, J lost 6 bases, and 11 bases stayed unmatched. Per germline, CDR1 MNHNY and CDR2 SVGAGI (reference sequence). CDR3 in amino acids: CASSSRTGKAVEQYF. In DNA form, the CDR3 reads TGTGCCAGCAGTTCCCGGACAGGGAAGGCCGTCGAGCAGTACTTC.

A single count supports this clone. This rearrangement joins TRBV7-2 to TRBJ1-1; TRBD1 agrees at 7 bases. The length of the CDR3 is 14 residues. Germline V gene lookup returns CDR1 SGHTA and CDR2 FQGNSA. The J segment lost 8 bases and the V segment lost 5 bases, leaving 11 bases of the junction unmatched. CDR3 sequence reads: CASSPRTGDVEAFF. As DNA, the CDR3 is TGTGCCAGCAGCCCCCGAACAGGGGATGTCGAAGCTTTCTTT.